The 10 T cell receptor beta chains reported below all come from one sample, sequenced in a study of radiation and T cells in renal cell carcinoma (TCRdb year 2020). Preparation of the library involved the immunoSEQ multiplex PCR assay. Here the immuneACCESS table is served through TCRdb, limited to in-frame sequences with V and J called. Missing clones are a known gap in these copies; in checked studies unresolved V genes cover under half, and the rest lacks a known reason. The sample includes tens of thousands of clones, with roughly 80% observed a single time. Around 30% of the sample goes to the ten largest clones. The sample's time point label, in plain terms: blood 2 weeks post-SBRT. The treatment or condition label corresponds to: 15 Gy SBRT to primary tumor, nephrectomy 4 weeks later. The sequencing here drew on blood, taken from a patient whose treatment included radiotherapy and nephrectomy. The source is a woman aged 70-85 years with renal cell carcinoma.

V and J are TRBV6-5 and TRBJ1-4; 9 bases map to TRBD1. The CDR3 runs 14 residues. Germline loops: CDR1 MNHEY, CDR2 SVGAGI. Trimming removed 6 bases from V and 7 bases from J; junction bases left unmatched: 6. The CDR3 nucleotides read TGTGCCAGCAGACCCGGGACAGGGTTTGAAAAACTGTTTTTT. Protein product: CASRPGTGFEKLFF.

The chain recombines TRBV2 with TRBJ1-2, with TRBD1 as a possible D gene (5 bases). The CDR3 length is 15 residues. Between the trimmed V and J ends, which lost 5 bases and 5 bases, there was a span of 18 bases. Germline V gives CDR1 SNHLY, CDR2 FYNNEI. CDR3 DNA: TGTGCCAGCAGTTCGGACATGGGAGCGACTTATGGCTACACCTTC. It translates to CASSSDMGATYGYTF.

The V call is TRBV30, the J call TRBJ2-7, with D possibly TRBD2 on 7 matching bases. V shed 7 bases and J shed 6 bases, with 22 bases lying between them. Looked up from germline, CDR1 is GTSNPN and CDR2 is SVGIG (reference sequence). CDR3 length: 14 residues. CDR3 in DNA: TGTGCCTCCTCCCCCGGGGGGCCTCTTAGCGAGCAGTACTTC. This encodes CASSPGGPLSEQYF.

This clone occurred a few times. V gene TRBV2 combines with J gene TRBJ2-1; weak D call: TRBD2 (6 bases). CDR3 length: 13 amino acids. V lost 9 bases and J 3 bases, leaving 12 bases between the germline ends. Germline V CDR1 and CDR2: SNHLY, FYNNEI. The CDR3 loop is CASAGTDYNEQFF. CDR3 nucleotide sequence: TGTGCCAGTGCCGGGACTGACTACAATGAGCAGTTCTTC.

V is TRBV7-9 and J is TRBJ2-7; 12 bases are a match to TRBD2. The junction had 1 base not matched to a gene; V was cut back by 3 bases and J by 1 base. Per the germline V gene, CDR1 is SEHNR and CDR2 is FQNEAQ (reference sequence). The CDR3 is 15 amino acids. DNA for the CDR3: TGTGCCAGCAGCTTGACTAGCGGGAGATCCTACGAGCAGTACTTC. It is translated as CASSLTSGRSYEQYF.

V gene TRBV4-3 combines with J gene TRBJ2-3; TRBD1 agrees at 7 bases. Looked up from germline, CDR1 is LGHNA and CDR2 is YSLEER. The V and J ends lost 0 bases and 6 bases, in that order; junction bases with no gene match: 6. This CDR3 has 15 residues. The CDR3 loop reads CASSQDTGEWDTQYF. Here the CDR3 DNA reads TGCGCCAGCAGCCAAGACACAGGGGAATGGGATACGCAGTATTTT.

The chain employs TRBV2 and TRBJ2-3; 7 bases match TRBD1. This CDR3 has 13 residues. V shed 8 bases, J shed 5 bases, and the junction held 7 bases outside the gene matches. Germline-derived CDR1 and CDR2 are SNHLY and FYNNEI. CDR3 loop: CASDRERGDTQYF. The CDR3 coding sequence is TGTGCCAGCGACAGGGAACGAGGAGATACGCAGTATTTT. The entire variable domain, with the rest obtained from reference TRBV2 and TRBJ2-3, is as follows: EPEVTQTPSHQVTQMGQEVILRCVPISNHLYFYWYRQILGQKVEFLVSFYNNEISEKSEIFDDQFSVERPDGSNFTLKIRSTKLEDSAMYFCASDRERGDTQYFGPGTRLTVL.

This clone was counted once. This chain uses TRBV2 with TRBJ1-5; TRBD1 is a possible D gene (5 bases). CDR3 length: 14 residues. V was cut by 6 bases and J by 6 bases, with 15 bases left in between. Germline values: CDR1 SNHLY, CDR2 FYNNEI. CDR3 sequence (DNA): TGTGCCAGCAGGGAGGGGCCGCGGGGTCAGCCCCAGCATTTT. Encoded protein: CASREGPRGQPQHF.

CDR3 DNA: TGTGCCAGCAGCTCGGGACTAGCCAAAAACATTCAGTACTTC. Its translation is CASSSGLAKNIQYF. V usage is TRBV7-2 and J usage is TRBJ2-4; possible D gene TRBD2, 6 bases. The CDR3 spans 14 residues. The germline gives CDR1 SGHTA, CDR2 FQGNSA. V shed 4 bases and J shed 0 bases, with 7 bases lying between them.

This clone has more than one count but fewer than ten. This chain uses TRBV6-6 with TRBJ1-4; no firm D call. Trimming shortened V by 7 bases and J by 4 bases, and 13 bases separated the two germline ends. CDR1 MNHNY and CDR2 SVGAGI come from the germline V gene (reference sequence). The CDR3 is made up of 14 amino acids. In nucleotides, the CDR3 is TGTGCCAGCACTAATCGGGCCATTAATGAAAAACTGTTTTTT. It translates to CASTNRAINEKLFF.